Listed below are T cell receptor beta chains from one sample, sequenced in a study of shared clonotypes between healthy human individuals. Assay used: immunoSEQ multiplex PCR; TCRdb lists only in-frame clones, some missing. The profile shows 2.3 million or so clones, 93% of them singletons. Material: naive CD4+ T cells from PBMCs. The receptor set was obtained from a man younger than 30 in good health. Some clones in this sample may be carry-over from other donors' samples. Both conserved end residues are part of each CDR3. A D gene is named only where the DNA matches it firmly. A row's size may be missing; if present it is once, few, many or a size class.

V	J	D	size	CDR3	DNA
TRBV27	TRBJ2-2	TRBD1	NA	CASSLDRGTGELFF	TGTGCCAGCAGTTTAGACAGGGGCACCGGGGAGCTGTTTTTT
TRBV6-1	TRBJ1-5	NA	NA	CASSGGRNQPQHF	TGTGCCAGCAGTGGGGGCCGTAATCAGCCCCAGCATTTT
TRBV11-2	TRBJ2-7	TRBD2	NA	CASSPRTSSYEQYF	TGTGCCAGCAGCCCCAGGACTAGCTCCTACGAGCAGTACTTC
TRBV29-1	TRBJ2-2	TRBD2	NA	CSVGGLAGRNTGELFF	TGCAGCGTCGGGGGACTAGCGGGGCGGAACACCGGGGAGCTGTTTTTT
TRBV28	TRBJ2-7	NA	NA	CASRNGGEYEQYF	TGTGCCAGCAGAAATGGTGGGGAGTACGAGCAGTACTTC
TRBV7-9	TRBJ1-6	NA	NA	CASSLQSVYNSPLHF	TGTGCCAGCAGCTTGCAAAGCGTTTATAATTCACCCCTCCACTTT
TRBV28	TRBJ2-2	NA	NA	CASSFPRASNTGELFF	TGTGCCAGCAGTTTTCCCCGGGCCAGTAACACCGGGGAGCTGTTTTTT
TRBV5-1	TRBJ1-1	NA	NA	CASRPIVETEAFF	TGCGCCAGCAGACCCATCGTGGAGACTGAAGCTTTCTTT
TRBV15	TRBJ2-7	NA	NA	CATSRGGSLSYEQYF	TGTGCCACCAGCAGAGGGGGGTCCCTCTCCTACGAGCAGTACTTC
TRBV5-1	TRBJ1-1	NA	NA	CASSLERQNTEAFF	TGCGCCAGCAGCTTGGAAAGACAGAACACTGAAGCTTTCTTT
TRBV11-2	TRBJ2-7	NA	NA	CASSSAYEQYF	TGTGCCAGCAGTTCAGCGTACGAGCAGTACTTC
TRBV7-8	TRBJ1-4	NA	NA	CASSPVRWGLDEKLFF	TGTGCCAGCAGCCCTGTGCGGTGGGGGCTTGATGAAAAACTGTTTTTT
TRBV18	TRBJ2-1	NA	NA	CASSPLVGTYNEQFF	TGTGCCAGCTCACCCTTGGTCGGAACCTACAATGAGCAGTTCTTC
TRBV12-2	TRBJ2-7	NA	once	CASRLVSGSGRGSYEQYF	TGTGCAAGTCGCTTAGTTTCAGGGTCAGGGCGGGGCTCCTACGAGCAGTACTTC
TRBV5-1	TRBJ2-1	TRBD2	NA	CASSFVAGALDEQFF	TGCGCCAGCAGCTTTGTAGCGGGAGCACTGGATGAGCAGTTCTTC
TRBV6-1	TRBJ2-1	NA	NA	CASSERSLSLGNEQFF	TGTGCCAGCAGTGAAAGATCGTTGTCCTTAGGAAATGAGCAGTTCTTC
TRBV7-3	TRBJ2-5	NA	NA	CASSVTLQETQYF	TGTGCCAGCAGCGTAACCCTACAAGAGACCCAGTACTTC
TRBV28	TRBJ1-5	NA	once	CASSSWTVPPNQPQHF	TGTGCCAGCAGTTCCTGGACAGTCCCCCCCAATCAGCCCCAGCATTTT
TRBV10-3	TRBJ1-1	NA	NA	CAISDGKPNTEAFF	TGTGCCATCAGTGATGGCAAACCGAACACTGAAGCTTTCTTT
TRBV5-1	TRBJ2-5	TRBD2	NA	CASSFLLAAQETQYF	TGCGCCAGCAGCTTTCTCCTAGCGGCCCAAGAGACCCAGTACTTC
TRBV7-9	TRBJ1-1	NA	NA	CASSLPGVTEAFF	TGTGCCAGCAGCCTTCCAGGGGTGACTGAAGCTTTCTTT
TRBV4-1	TRBJ2-2	NA	NA	CASSQVDFLTSNTGELFF	TGCGCCAGCAGCCAAGTGGACTTCCTCACCTCTAACACCGGGGAGCTGTTTTTT
TRBV29-1	TRBJ2-1	NA	NA	CSVVGVFGNEQFF	TGCAGCGTTGTAGGGGTGTTCGGCAATGAGCAGTTCTTC
TRBV11-1	TRBJ2-2	NA	NA	CASSYNTGELFF	TGTGCCAGCAGCTACAACACCGGGGAGCTGTTTTTT
TRBV6-5	TRBJ2-3	TRBD2	NA	CASSFRGRLTDTQYF	TGTGCCAGCAGTTTCCGCGGGAGGCTGACAGATACGCAGTATTTT
TRBV19	TRBJ1-4	NA	NA	CASSSRTRKLFF	TGTGCCAGTAGTTCACGGACACGGAAACTGTTTTTT
TRBV29-1	TRBJ2-3	TRBD1	NA	CSASRDRGWAPDTQYF	TGCAGCGCCTCCAGGGACAGGGGGTGGGCCCCAGATACGCAGTATTTT
TRBV4-2	TRBJ1-4	NA	NA	CASSQVGIEKLFF	TGTGCCAGCAGCCAAGTGGGAATCGAAAAACTGTTTTTT
TRBV7-2	TRBJ2-2	TRBD1	NA	CASSPGTASGTGELFF	TGTGCCAGCAGCCCGGGGACAGCCTCCGGCACCGGGGAGCTGTTTTTT
TRBV4-3	TRBJ1-2	NA	NA	CASSQDPGVGYGYTF	TGCGCCAGCAGCCAAGACCCAGGGGTCGGCTATGGCTACACCTTC
TRBV27	TRBJ2-1	TRBD2	NA	CASSFYNLASGNNEQFF	TGTGCCAGCAGTTTTTATAATTTGGCTAGCGGGAACAATGAGCAGTTCTTC
TRBV18	TRBJ1-1	NA	NA	CASSAMGNTEAFF	TGTGCCAGCTCCGCCATGGGGAACACTGAAGCTTTCTTT
TRBV11-2	TRBJ2-3	NA	NA	CASSLGGAQYF	TGTGCCAGCAGCTTAGGTGGAGCGCAGTATTTT
TRBV4-3	TRBJ2-3	NA	NA	CASSRRLTDTQYF	TGCGCCAGCAGCCGGCGGTTGACAGATACGCAGTATTTT
TRBV7-8	TRBJ1-1	NA	NA	CASSFRQPSEAFF	TGTGCCAGCAGCTTCAGACAGCCTAGTGAAGCTTTCTTT
TRBV5-1	TRBJ2-4	NA	once	CASSLEDRAKNIQYF	TGCGCCAGCAGCCTTGAGGACAGAGCCAAAAACATTCAGTACTTC
TRBV2	TRBJ1-3	NA	NA	CASRISGSTGNTIYF	TGTGCCAGCAGGATATCAGGGAGTACTGGAAACACCATATATTTT
TRBV18	TRBJ2-7	NA	NA	CASSPTGLAPGYEQYF	TGTGCCAGCTCACCAACAGGGTTGGCTCCGGGCTACGAGCAGTACTTC